The next 9 T cell receptor beta chains were all read from a single sample in a study of cytomegalovirus exposure and HLA in healthy donors (dated by TCRdb to the late 2010s). The library was generated by the immunoSEQ multiplex PCR assay. This immuneACCESS table, as held by TCRdb, lists in-frame sequences with V and J called but not all clones. Of the missing ones, under half trace to an unresolved V gene in checked studies; the others have no known cause. This sample gives 280,000 or so clones in total; 88% of them show up just once. 0.92% of the sample is taken by the ten largest. Sequenced sample: PBMCs. All receptors come from a woman aged 18-29 years in good health and CMV-seronegative.

V gene TRBV15 combines with J gene TRBJ2-1; TRBD2 matches 7 bases. V gave up 6 bases and J gave up 7 bases; unmatched junction bases: 12. CDR1 and CDR2 from the germline V gene are LNHNV and YYDKDF (reference sequence). This CDR3 has 15 amino acids. CDR3 sequence: CATRWGGSSRNEQFF. CDR3 in DNA: TGTGCCACCAGGTGGGGCGGGAGCAGTAGAAATGAGCAGTTCTTC.

J is TRBJ2-3 and V is TRBV6-5; 8 nucleotides align to TRBD1. Germline assignment: CDR1 MNHEY and CDR2 SVGAGI. V was pared by 0 bases and J by 1 base, with 0 bases of the junction left unmatched. This CDR3 is 15 amino acids long. The CDR3 spells CASSYSDRGTDTQYF. The DNA of the CDR3 is TGTGCCAGCAGTTACTCGGACAGGGGCACAGATACGCAGTATTTT.

This clone appeared once. The J gene is TRBJ2-7, the V gene TRBV9; a weak D match, TRBD2 (6 bases). V was clipped by 0 bases and J by 2 bases, with 12 bases between them. CDR1 and CDR2 from the germline V gene are SGDLS and YYNGEE. CDR3 length: 15 residues. CDR3 sequence (DNA): TGTGCCAGCAGCGTAGGGGGCGGGGATACCTACGAGCAGTACTTC. Encoded protein: CASSVGGGDTYEQYF.

This chain links TRBV5-1 with TRBJ2-7; 9 bases fit TRBD2. The CDR3 has 15 residues. The junction had 5 bases not matched to a gene; V was cut back by 0 bases and J by 4 bases. Germline loops: CDR1 SGHRS, CDR2 YFSETQ. CDR3 sequence: CASSLETSGSYEQYF. CDR3 in DNA: TGCGCCAGCAGCTTGGAAACTAGCGGGTCGTACGAGCAGTACTTC.

The chain couples TRBV27 to TRBJ2-7; 7 bases are shared with TRBD2. The CDR3 contains 15 residues. With V trimmed by 3 bases and J by 0 bases, 5 bases remained unmatched. Germline CDR1 is MNHEY and CDR2 is SMNVEV (reference sequence). The CDR3 sequence is CASSFRAGSSYEQYF. The DNA for the CDR3 is TGTGCCAGCAGTTTCCGAGCGGGGTCCTCCTACGAGCAGTACTTC.

The V call is TRBV13, the J call TRBJ1-1; TRBD1 aligns across 12 bases. Per the germline V gene, CDR1 is PRHDT and CDR2 is FYEKMQ (reference sequence). Trimming at V came to 0 bases and at J to 10 bases, leaving 9 bases not matched to a gene. The CDR3 runs to 16 residues. The CDR3 reads CASSLGLGTGGQVAFF. The CDR3, as DNA: TGTGCCAGCAGCTTAGGCTTAGGGACAGGGGGCCAAGTAGCTTTCTTT.

V usage is TRBV9 and J usage is TRBJ2-2, with D tentatively TRBD2 (6 bases). Trimming took off 3 bases at V and 1 base at J, with 13 bases between the two ends. Germline lookup yields CDR1 SGDLS and CDR2 YYNGEE. The CDR3 covers 16 residues. This CDR3 reads CASSGGLPGNTGELFF. The CDR3 DNA sequence: TGTGCCAGCAGCGGGGGACTCCCAGGGAACACCGGGGAGCTGTTTTTT.

The chain is built from TRBV6-5 and TRBJ2-1, with D maybe TRBD1 (6 bases). Trimming took off 2 bases at V and 8 bases at J, with 13 bases between the two ends. Germline V CDR1 and CDR2: MNHEY, SVGAGI. CDR3 length: 14 residues. The CDR3 region is CASSYLDSSDEQFF. The CDR3, as DNA: TGTGCCAGCAGTTACCTGGACAGTTCAGATGAGCAGTTCTTC.

This rearrangement joins TRBV15 to TRBJ2-3; the match to TRBD2 covers 7 bases. With V trimmed by 7 bases and J by 2 bases, 3 bases remained unmatched. Per germline, CDR1 LNHNV and CDR2 YYDKDF (reference sequence). CDR3 length: 13 amino acids. The CDR3 sequence: CATNRDYTDTQYF. The CDR3, as DNA: TGTGCCACCAACCGGGACTACACAGATACGCAGTATTTT.